The 18 T cell receptor beta chains listed next were all sequenced from one sample in a study of T cell changes during pregnancy in multiple sclerosis. Data came from immunoSEQ multiplex PCR; TCRdb stores just in-frame clones and leaves some out. The data show approximately 44,000 clones, 91% seen once. The input for sequencing was CD4+ T cells from peripheral blood mononuclear cells, taken before pregnancy. These receptors came from a female donor with multiple sclerosis, enrolled in a pregnancy study.

Written as DNA, the CDR3 is TGTGCCAGCAGCCCCGACAGGATTTCCTACGAGCAGTACTTC. Translated: CASSPDRISYEQYF. The V call is TRBV7-3, the J call TRBJ2-7; D may be TRBD1 (6 bases). Germline CDR1 reads SGHTA; CDR2 reads FQGTGA. The V end was cut by 5 bases, the J end by 1 base, with 12 bases between. The CDR3 covers 14 residues.

V usage is TRBV7-3 and J usage is TRBJ1-2; TRBD1 matches at 10 bases. The CDR3 has 14 amino acids. V was pared by 5 bases and J by 2 bases, with 2 bases of the junction left unmatched. Germline V gives CDR1 SGHTA, CDR2 FQGTGA. The CDR3 protein is CASSEGQGNYGYTF. The CDR3 DNA follows: TGTGCCAGCAGCGAGGGACAGGGGAACTATGGCTACACCTTC.

The genes are TRBV28 and TRBJ1-3; D is ambiguous. Trimming removed 8 bases at V and 0 bases at J, with 11 bases between. From germline, CDR1 is MDHEN and CDR2 SYDVKM. The CDR3 consists of 14 residues. The CDR3 DNA sequence: TGTGCCAGCGGGCGGGTCAGCTCTGGAAACACCATATATTTT. This gives the protein CASGRVSSGNTIYF.

The genes are TRBV7-3 and TRBJ1-2; TRBD1 is a possible D gene (5 bases). This CDR3 has 14 amino acids. Trimming stripped 5 bases from V and 8 bases from J, with 18 bases between. CDR1 is SGHTA, CDR2 FQGTGA, per germline. The CDR3 region has the DNA TGTGCCAGCAGCCCAACTGCAGGGATAGGCGGCTACACCTTC. This encodes CASSPTAGIGGYTF.

This clone was picked up a small number of times. This chain uses TRBV9 with TRBJ1-6; 9 bases are a match to TRBD1. Per germline, CDR1 SGDLS and CDR2 YYNGEE. V lost 4 bases, J lost 7 bases, and 6 bases stayed unmatched. This CDR3 has 15 amino acids. The CDR3 coding sequence is TGTGCCAGCAGCCCTAGGGACAGGGTGAATTCACCCCTCCACTTT. It translates to CASSPRDRVNSPLHF.

The count of this clone is one. The V call is TRBV7-3, the J call TRBJ2-5; TRBD2 is a possible D gene (5 bases). Trimming removed 5 bases at V and 2 bases at J, with 9 bases between. Per germline, CDR1 SGHTA and CDR2 FQGTGA. The CDR3 extends over 13 amino acids. CDR3 amino acids: CASSITGQETQYF. CDR3 DNA sequence: TGTGCCAGCAGCATTACGGGGCAAGAGACCCAGTACTTC.

This sequence joins TRBV25-1 and TRBJ1-1; D is uncertain. Germline V gene sequence: CDR1 MGHDK, CDR2 SYGVNS. The CDR3 runs to 15 residues. The germline V and J ends were trimmed by 1 base and 4 bases, with 13 bases remaining between them. The CDR3 nucleotides are TGTGCCAGCAGTGAATGGAAAGGAGGAAGCACTGAAGCTTTCTTT. Translated: CASSEWKGGSTEAFF.

The CDR3 region has the DNA TGTGCCAGCAGCCCGAAGCAGGGCGGACGAGATACGCAGTATTTT. Its translation: CASSPKQGGRDTQYF. The chain employs TRBV7-9 and TRBJ2-3, with TRBD1 as a possible D gene (5 bases). The CDR3 spans 15 residues. Trimming took off 5 bases at V and 5 bases at J, with 17 bases between the two ends. CDR1 SEHNR and CDR2 FQNEAQ come from the germline V gene (reference sequence).

This sequence joins TRBV28 and TRBJ1-1, with D uncertain. The V end was cut by 7 bases, the J end by 7 bases, with 16 bases between. Germline-derived CDR1 and CDR2 are MDHEN and SYDVKM. This CDR3 is built from 13 residues. The CDR3 loop is CASIVHGGLEAFF. The CDR3, as DNA: TGTGCCAGCATCGTACACGGCGGACTTGAAGCTTTCTTT.

This chain connects TRBV7-2 to TRBJ2-7; tentative D call: TRBD1 (5 bases). The germline V gene encodes CDR1 SGHTA and CDR2 FQGNSA. The V end lost 3 bases, the J end lost 3 bases, and 9 bases lay between the germline ends. The CDR3 is 13 residues long. This CDR3 is CASSLGPIYEQYF. In DNA, the CDR3 is TGTGCCAGCAGCTTGGGGCCGATCTACGAGCAGTACTTC.

This chain links TRBV6-5 with TRBJ1-2; D gene ambiguous. This CDR3 spans 13 amino acids. V shed 5 bases and J shed 4 bases, with 11 bases lying between them. Germline assignment: CDR1 MNHEY and CDR2 SVGAGI. CDR3 DNA sequence: TGTGCCAGCAGTCACGGGGAACCCTATGGCTACACCTTC. Translating gives CASSHGEPYGYTF.

This clone was counted between two and nine times. The chain has TRBV9 and TRBJ1-1; no reliable D call. Between the trimmed V and J ends, which lost 0 bases and 7 bases, there was a span of 10 bases. CDR3 length equals 13 residues. The germline gives CDR1 SGDLS, CDR2 YYNGEE. CDR3 DNA sequence: TGTGCCAGCAGCGTAGATCTAACGGGTGAAGCTTTCTTT. Encoded protein: CASSVDLTGEAFF.

The rearrangement uses TRBV10-1 and TRBJ2-2, with 9 bases matching TRBD2. Unmatched junction bases numbered 9, after V lost 6 bases and J lost 7 bases. CDR3 length equals 15 residues. Germline CDR1 and CDR2: WNHNN and SYGVQD (reference sequence). CDR3 in DNA: TGCGCCAGCAGCCCTGAGCGGGGGGTAAGCGGGGAGCTGTTTTTT. Translation: CASSPERGVSGELFF.

The rearrangement uses TRBV13 and TRBJ1-5; D perhaps matches TRBD1 (6 bases). Germline V gene data show CDR1 as PRHDT and CDR2 as FYEKMQ (reference sequence). Trimming removed 1 base from V and 0 bases from J, with 7 bases in between. The CDR3 is 15 residues long. CDR3 amino acids: CASSLAGASNQPQHF. As DNA, the CDR3 is TGTGCCAGCAGCTTAGCAGGGGCTAGCAATCAGCCCCAGCATTTT.

The gene calls are TRBV19 and TRBJ1-1; 9 bases are shared with TRBD1. CDR1 is LNHDA, CDR2 SQIVND, per germline (reference sequence). Trimming cost V 8 bases and J 8 bases; bases outside gene matches: 6. CDR3 length: 12 residues. The CDR3 sequence is CASRGTGREAFF. The CDR3 DNA is TGTGCCAGTCGAGGGACAGGGAGGGAAGCTTTCTTT.

This rearrangement joins TRBV6-1 to TRBJ2-2, with TRBD1 identical over 7 bases. This CDR3 spans 14 amino acids. Germline V gene data show CDR1 as MNHNS and CDR2 as SASEGT. After removal of 2 bases from V and 4 bases from J, the junction contained 1 base not matched to a gene. CDR3: CASSESGGTGELFF. As DNA, the CDR3 is TGTGCCAGCAGTGAATCAGGGGGCACCGGGGAGCTGTTTTTT.

The gene calls are TRBV5-4 and TRBJ2-1; D is unresolved. This CDR3 is 13 amino acids long. The germline V and J ends were trimmed by 2 bases and 6 bases, with 9 bases remaining between them. Germline values: CDR1 SGHNT, CDR2 YYREEE (reference sequence). The CDR3 DNA reads as TGTGCCAGCAGCTTCGCAGGCCTCAATGAGCAGTTCTTC. It codes for CASSFAGLNEQFF.

The V call is TRBV7-9, the J call TRBJ2-1; 7 bases map to TRBD2. The germline V gene has CDR1 SEHNR and CDR2 FQNEAQ (reference sequence). The J segment lost 0 bases and the V segment lost 5 bases, leaving 10 bases of the junction unmatched. The CDR3 spans 17 residues. CDR3 nucleotide sequence: TGTGCCAGCAGCGAATTTCCTAGCGGTAGCTCCTACAATGAGCAGTTCTTC. Encoded protein: CASSEFPSGSSYNEQFF.